This TCR beta chain comes out of a study of T cells after yellow fever vaccination. Notes on this clonotype: Its specificity is unknown.

The CDR3 covers 12 residues. V was pared by 3 bases and J by 6 bases, with 8 bases between. Germline loops: CDR1 SGHTA, CDR2 FQGNSA. MiXCR, run by TCRdb on the 5' RACE reads, gives a single entry per CDR3 protein. The sample shows some 320,000 distinct CDR3 sequences, roughly 10% of them seen only once. Study-wide findings and caveats: Relatively few clonotypes were ones that appeared in both CD4 and CD8 compartments. Re-detected after boosting: most primary clones, more than 95% of CD4 and about 89% of CD8.

This chain uses TRBV7-2 with TRBJ1-2; D is perhaps TRBD1 (6 bases). Sequences were derived from CD4+ T cells sorted from PBMCs, sampled 45 days after the yellow fever booster vaccination. This receptor was taken from a man younger than 30 who received the YFV17D yellow fever vaccine. The CDR3 nucleotides are TGTGCCAGCAGCTTTTCAGGGGATGGCTACACCTTC. It encodes CASSFSGDGYTF.